This record looks at one TCR beta chain sequence and its context. Its target is not known. The data were taken from a study of EBV T-cell therapy then PD-1 blockade in nasopharyngeal carcinoma. V was pared by 5 bases and J by 2 bases, with 8 bases of the junction left unmatched. The CDR3 is 16 amino acids. CDR1 is SGDLS, CDR2 YYNGEE, per germline. This table comes from immunoSEQ multiplex PCR, and its TCRdb copy is limited to in-frame clones, with some not included. This table has roughly 22,000 clones, roughly four fifths appearing once. Indicated treatment: AdE1-LMPpoly-expanded autologous EBV-specific T-cell therapy followed by anti-PD-1 nivolumab.

The origin of this receptor is a man aged 35 to 55 with nasopharyngeal carcinoma. This rearrangement joins TRBV9 to TRBJ2-2; 8 bases are a match to TRBD1. The sequencing used CD8+ T cells from blood, collected at day -245 from a patient whose treatment included autologous EBV-specific T cells and nivolumab. CDR3 sequence: CASRGRTGPNTGELFF. Written as DNA, the CDR3 is TGTGCCAGCAGAGGAAGGACAGGGCCTAACACCGGGGAGCTGTTTTTT.